Below, one T cell receptor beta chain is given with its context. The data are from a study of regulatory T cells in long-lasting Graves disease. TCR beta libraries were built with iRepertoire HTBI primers and Arm-PCR of CDR3 regions. TCRdb called the multiplex PCR reads again in MiXCR, with one record for every CDR3 protein. The sample has 300,000 or so distinct CDR3 sequences, around 19% seen once; the top ten hold over 25%. Described time point: persistent/refractory GD, antithyroid drugs over 5 years with positive TRAb. PBMC RNA was the source of the TCR library. Trimming took 5 bases from V and 5 from J, leaving 18 bases between them. The germline gives CDR1 SGHTA, CDR2 FQGTGA. The CDR3 is 15 amino acids.

The specimen was peripheral blood mononuclear cells (PBMCs), collected when the disease was refractory, from a patient treated with antithyroid drugs. This rearrangement joins TRBV7-3 to TRBJ2-5, with D tentatively TRBD1 or TRBD2 (7 bases each). The origin of this receptor is a female donor with Graves disease. Written as DNA, the CDR3 is TGTGCCAGCAGCCCGACAGGGAGGGTCGGGGAGACCCAGTACTTC. Translating gives CASSPTGRVGETQYF.